This T cell receptor beta chain is from a study of T cells in Graves' hyperthyroidism and ophthalmopathy. Amplified TCR beta CDR3 regions derived from RNA transcripts. The TCR CDR3 was amplified in a first-round RT-PCR using the HTBI primer set. TCRdb itself ran the multiplex PCR reads through MiXCR, one entry per CDR3 protein. This table has fewer than 900,000 distinct CDR3 sequences, 16% appearing once. CDR3 length: 12 amino acids. With 2 bases removed from V and 7 bases from J, the gap between germline ends came to 8 bases. Specimen: blood. The rearrangement links TRBV12-3 or TRBV12-4 to TRBJ1-2; D is undetermined. The receptor comes from a man aged 18 to 30 with Graves' hyperthyroidism. The CDR3: CASSLSTSGYTF. In nucleotides, the CDR3 is TGTGCCAGCAGTTTAAGTACGTCTGGCTACACCTTC.